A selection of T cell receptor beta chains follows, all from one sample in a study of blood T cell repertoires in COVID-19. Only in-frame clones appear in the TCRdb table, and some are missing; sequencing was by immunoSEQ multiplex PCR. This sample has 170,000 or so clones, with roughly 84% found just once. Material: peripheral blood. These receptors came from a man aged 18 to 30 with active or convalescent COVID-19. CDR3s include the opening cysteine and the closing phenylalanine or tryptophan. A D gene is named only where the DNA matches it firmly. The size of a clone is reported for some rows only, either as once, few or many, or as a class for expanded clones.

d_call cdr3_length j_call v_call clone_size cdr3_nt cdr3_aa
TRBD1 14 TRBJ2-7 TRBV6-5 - TGTGCCAGCAGGGGTGGAACAGGGGGCTTCGAGCAGTACTTC CASRGGTGGFEQYF
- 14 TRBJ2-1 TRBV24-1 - TGTGCCACCAGTGATGCGACTAGTCAGGCTGAGCAGTTCTTC CATSDATSQAEQFF
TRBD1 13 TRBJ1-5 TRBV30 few TGTGCCGGAGGACAGGGCGGCAATCAGCCCCAGCATTTT CAGGQGGNQPQHF
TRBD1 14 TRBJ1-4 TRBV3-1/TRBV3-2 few TGTGCCAGCAGCCAAGGGACAGGGCTTGAAAAACTGTTTTTT CASSQGTGLEKLFF
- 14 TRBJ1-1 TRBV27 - TGTGCCACCACCAGGGCGGGGGCTAACACTGAAGCTTTCTTT CATTRAGANTEAFF
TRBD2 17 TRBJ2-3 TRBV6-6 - TGTGCCAGCAGCCGAGGGACTAGCGGGGGGAGAAGGGATACGCAGTATTTT CASSRGTSGGRRDTQYF
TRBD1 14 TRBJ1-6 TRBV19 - TGTGCCAGTAGTATGACAGGGTGGAATTCACCCCTCCACTTT CASSMTGWNSPLHF
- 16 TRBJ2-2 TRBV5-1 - TGCGCCAGCAGCCCTGGTCGAGGAGTGGCCACCGGGGAGCTGTTTTTT CASSPGRGVATGELFF
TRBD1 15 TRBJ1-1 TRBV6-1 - TGTGCCAGCAGTGATCAGGGGGCGCCGGACACTGAAGCTTTCTTT CASSDQGAPDTEAFF
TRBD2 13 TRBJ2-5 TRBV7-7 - TGTGCTAGCAGCTCGAATAGCGGGGAGACCCAGTACTTC CASSSNSGETQYF
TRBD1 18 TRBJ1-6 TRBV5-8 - TGTGCCAGCAGCGCCCGTGCCCCCGGACAGGGCTTAAATTCACCCCTCCACTTT CASSARAPGQGLNSPLHF
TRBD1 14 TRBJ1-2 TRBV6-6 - TGTGCCAGCAGACCGGGACAGGGAAACTATGGCTACACCTTC CASRPGQGNYGYTF
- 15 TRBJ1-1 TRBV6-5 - TGTGCCAGCAGTTCCACTCGTCGGGTTAACACTGAAGCTTTCTTT CASSSTRRVNTEAFF
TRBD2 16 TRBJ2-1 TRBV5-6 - TGTGCCAGCAGCTGGCAACTAGCGGGAGTCAATGGTGAGCAGTTCTTC CASSWQLAGVNGEQFF
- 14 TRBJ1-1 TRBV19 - TGTGCCAGTATTGAGGCAGGGTTCGGCACTGAAGCTTTCTTT CASIEAGFGTEAFF
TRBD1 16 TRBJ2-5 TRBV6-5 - TGTGCCAGCAGTTACTCCACGGGACAGGGATTGGAGACCCAGTACTTC CASSYSTGQGLETQYF
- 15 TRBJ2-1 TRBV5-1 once TGCGCCAGCAGCTTGGTGGGAGTGGAGTGGGATGAGCAGTTCTTC CASSLVGVEWDEQFF
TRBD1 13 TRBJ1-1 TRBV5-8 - TGTGCCAGCAGCCGAACAGGGGGCACTGAAGCTTTCTTT CASSRTGGTEAFF
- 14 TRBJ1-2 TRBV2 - TGTGCCAGCAGTGAGGAACAGGGAAACTATGGCTACACCTTC CASSEEQGNYGYTF
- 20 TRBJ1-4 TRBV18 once TGTGCCAGCTCACCATTTAGGACAGCCATTTCGGACACAACTAATGAAAAACTGTTTTTT CASSPFRTAISDTTNEKLFF